This TCR beta chain comes out of a study of control samples from healthy donors and cancer patients. Sequencing used immunoSEQ multiplex PCR; TCRdb keeps in-frame clones, though not all of them. The sample lists about 51,000 clones, about 80% occurring once. The CDR3 runs 13 residues. The V gene lost 1 base and the J gene lost 10 bases, with 13 bases spanning the gap. The V gene's germline CDR1 is SNHLY and CDR2 FYNNEI. The TCR sequence derives from a man in his 70s in good health. Source material: blood. V and J are TRBV2 and TRBJ1-2; the D is unclear. The chain's CDR3 is CASSEGEFRPYTF. For the CDR3, the DNA is TGTGCCAGCAGTGAAGGGGAGTTTCGGCCCTACACCTTC.